This passage covers 4 T cell receptor beta chains from one sample sequenced in a study of shared clonotypes between healthy human individuals. Naive CD8 populations comprised CD45RO-negative cells positively selected for CCR7, excluding terminally differentiated effector memory CD45RA+ cells. Generated by immunoSEQ multiplex PCR, the TCRdb table keeps only in-frame clones and is missing some. The data contain nearly 2 million clones, just under 95% of them singletons. The material sequenced was naive CD8+ T cells sorted from blood. Receptors originate from a man aged 18-30 years in good health.

CDR3 residues: CASWDDSYEQYF. CDR3 coding DNA: TGCGCCAGCTGGGACGATAGTTACGAGCAGTACTTC. The chain joins TRBV5-1 to TRBJ2-7, with D perhaps being TRBD1 or TRBD2 (5 bases each). The CDR3 extends over 12 amino acids. V shed 7 bases and J shed 4 bases, with 12 bases lying between them. Germline CDR1 is SGHRS and CDR2 is YFSETQ.

This clone occurred once. The rearrangement links TRBV5-6 to TRBJ1-1; D call uncertain. Germline CDR1 is SGHDT and CDR2 is YYEEEE. This CDR3 is 13 amino acids long. Trimming pared 2 bases from V and 1 base from J, leaving 6 bases between. CDR3 region: CASSFMENTEAFF. For the CDR3, the DNA is TGTGCCAGCAGCTTCATGGAGAACACTGAAGCTTTCTTT.

This chain uses TRBV6-1 with TRBJ2-7; TRBD1 matches 9 bases. V lost 1 base to trimming and J lost 3 bases; unmatched junction nucleotides: 4. The CDR3 has 15 amino acids. Germline V gene sequence: CDR1 MNHNS, CDR2 SASEGT. The chain's CDR3 is CASSEGGTGNYEQYF. The CDR3 nucleotides read TGTGCCAGCAGTGAAGGGGGGACAGGGAACTACGAGCAGTACTTC.

CDR3 bases: TGTGCCAGCAGCTTAGAAGGGAGGTCGGACATTCAGTACTTC. Translation: CASSLEGRSDIQYF. The chain combines TRBV7-8 with TRBJ2-4; D may be TRBD2 (6 bases). Trimming stripped 1 base from V and 8 bases from J, with 12 bases between. The CDR3 is 14 residues long. Germline V gene sequence: CDR1 SGHVS, CDR2 FQNEAQ.